This T cell receptor beta chain is drawn from a study of CD8 T cells in Susac syndrome. Sequencing of TCR beta, carried out with a high-throughput approach, was applied to CD8+ and CD4+ T cells from the blood. Each multiple sclerosis control was a treatment-naive patient with relapsing-remitting disease that was either stable or active. Random-hexamer reverse transcription was applied to about 0.45 to 1 ug RNA. Amplification of TCR beta CDR3 was carried out by immunoSEQ multiplex PCR, which covered 54 Vbeta and 13 Jbeta segments. In TCRdb, the immunoSEQ multiplex PCR reads were re-called with MiXCR into one record per CDR3 protein. The sample shows about 200,000 distinct CDR3 sequences, around 93% of them seen only once. The sequencing input was CD4+ T cells from PBMCs. The receptor was derived from a human donor with multiple sclerosis.

The chain's CDR3 is CASSWGLADFYEQYF. The CDR3 coding sequence is TGTGCCAGCAGCTGGGGACTAGCGGATTTTTACGAGCAGTACTTC. This sequence joins TRBV5-4 and TRBJ2-7, with TRBD2 matching over 11 bases. Germline assignment: CDR1 SGHNT and CDR2 YYREEE (reference sequence). The CDR3 sequence is 15 residues long. Losses at the gene ends were 3 bases for V and 4 bases for J; bases not matched to a gene: 6.